One TCR beta chain is described in this entry. The sample originates from a study of blood T cell repertoires in COVID-19. Study-wide context: Sources were T cells, B-cell-depleted T cells, or PBMCs; the material itself was cDNA or gDNA.

Germline assignment: CDR1 SGDLS and CDR2 YYNGEE. This CDR3 is built from 19 residues. V gave up 4 bases and J gave up 3 bases, with 28 bases separating them. Authors' data handling: By means of reference gene primer amplification, nucleated cell counts were estimated. Assay: immunoSEQ multiplex PCR; the TCRdb copy retains only in-frame clones and omits some. The V and J calls and clone size come from that table; D and trimming were worked out from the DNA. The sample consists of 650,000 to 800,000 clones, about nine tenths of them appearing once. The V and J genes are TRBV9 and TRBJ1-1, with D unresolved. This clonotype was sampled from a young woman with acute or convalescent COVID-19. The source material was peripheral blood. Written as DNA, the CDR3 is TGTGCCAGCAGCCCCCGCTTAGGTAGTGAGGGCATGCCCTACACTGAAGCTTTCTTT. Translation: CASSPRLGSEGMPYTEAFF. Full variable domain (rest looked up from reference TRBV9 and TRBJ1-1): DSGVTQTPKHLITATGQRVTLRCSPRSGDLSVYWYQQSLDQGLQFLIQYYNGEERAKGNILERFSAQQFPDLHSELNLSSLELGDSALYFCASSPRLGSEGMPYTEAFFGQGTRLTVV.